The rows below give T cell receptor beta chains drawn from one sample of a study of T cell responses to AZD1222 COVID-19 vaccine. Sequencing used immunoSEQ multiplex PCR; TCRdb keeps in-frame clones, though not all of them. The sample shows roughly 120,000 clones, 80% to 95% of them seen only once. The sample here was peripheral blood, taken 28 days after the second AZD1222 dose. These receptors were collected from an adult who received the AZD1222 COVID-19 vaccine. Both conserved end residues are part of each CDR3. Fields, in order: D gene, V gene, clone size, J gene, CDR3 DNA, CDR3 protein. A D gene is named only where the DNA matches it firmly. Only some rows state a clone size, as once, few, many or a class for expanded clones.

D: TRBD2; V: TRBV11-2; size: .; J: TRBJ2-7; DNA: TGTGCCAGCAGGTCAGGTGCGGGGGACTACGAGCAGTACTTC; CDR3: CASRSGAGDYEQYF
D: TRBD1; V: TRBV6-5; size: once; J: TRBJ1-2; DNA: TGTGCCAGCAGAGAGACAGGGAACTATGGCTACACCTTC; CDR3: CASRETGNYGYTF
D: .; V: TRBV2; size: .; J: TRBJ1-6; DNA: TGTGCCAGCAAGGGGCTCCAGGGTGTTTCACCCCTCCACTTT; CDR3: CASKGLQGVSPLHF
D: TRBD1; V: TRBV24-1; size: .; J: TRBJ1-1; DNA: TGTGCCACCAGTGATTTAACAGGGGATCTAGCTTTCTTT; CDR3: CATSDLTGDLAFF
D: TRBD2; V: TRBV2; size: .; J: TRBJ2-5; DNA: TGTGCCAGCAAGCGACTAGCGGGGGAAGAGACCCAGTACTTC; CDR3: CASKRLAGEETQYF
D: TRBD1; V: TRBV6-2/TRBV6-3; size: .; J: TRBJ1-5; DNA: TGTGCCAGCAGCCGCGGGACAGGGGAAAACAATCAGCCCCAGCATTTT; CDR3: CASSRGTGENNQPQHF
D: .; V: TRBV3-1/TRBV3-2; size: .; J: TRBJ1-1; DNA: TGTGCCAGCAGCCCGACACGAAACACTGAAGCTTTCTTT; CDR3: CASSPTRNTEAFF
D: TRBD1; V: TRBV9; size: .; J: TRBJ2-7; DNA: TGTGCCAGCAGCATCGGACAGGGGGCCTACGAGCAGTACTTC; CDR3: CASSIGQGAYEQYF
D: .; V: TRBV7-8; size: few; J: TRBJ1-4; DNA: TGTGCCAGCAGCTCTAGGCCTTCAACTAATGAAAAACTGTTTTTT; CDR3: CASSSRPSTNEKLFF
D: TRBD2; V: TRBV7-2; size: .; J: TRBJ2-1; DNA: TGTGCCAGCGATCTGGGACTAGCGGGGTGGAGCTCCTACAATGAGCAGTTCTTC; CDR3: CASDLGLAGWSSYNEQFF
D: .; V: TRBV7-8; size: .; J: TRBJ2-3; DNA: TGTGCCAGCAGCGCACCCAGACAGTCAGATACGCAGTATTTT; CDR3: CASSAPRQSDTQYF
D: TRBD2; V: TRBV6-1; size: .; J: TRBJ2-5; DNA: TGTGCCAGCAGTGAACGAGCGGGGGGACAAGAGACCCAGTACTTC; CDR3: CASSERAGGQETQYF
D: .; V: TRBV7-9; size: .; J: TRBJ1-1; DNA: TGTGCCAGCAGCCCTCGTCGGGGCCATGCCAACACTGAAGCTTTCTTT; CDR3: CASSPRRGHANTEAFF
D: .; V: TRBV12-3/TRBV12-4; size: .; J: TRBJ2-3; DNA: TGTGCCAGCAGCCCGCTCCGGGGCGATACGCAGTATTTT; CDR3: CASSPLRGDTQYF
D: .; V: TRBV2; size: .; J: TRBJ2-1; DNA: TGTGCCAGCAGTGGATTAGGGGCTTCAGACAATGAGCAGTTCTTC; CDR3: CASSGLGASDNEQFF
D: TRBD2; V: TRBV5-6; size: few; J: TRBJ2-2; DNA: TGTGCCAGCAGCTGGGTAGCGGGGATCGGGGAGCTGTTTTTT; CDR3: CASSWVAGIGELFF
D: TRBD2; V: TRBV5-1; size: .; J: TRBJ2-5; DNA: TGCGCCAGCAGCTTGCTAGCGGGGGGCCCCCAAGAGACCCAGTACTTC; CDR3: CASSLLAGGPQETQYF
D: TRBD1; V: TRBV5-1; size: .; J: TRBJ2-4; DNA: TGCGCCAGCAGCTTGCCAGGGGGCATTCAGTACTTC; CDR3: CASSLPGGIQYF
D: TRBD2; V: TRBV18; size: .; J: TRBJ2-7; DNA: TGTGCCAGCTCACCATGGGGGACTAGCGGGGGCTACGAGCAGTACTTC; CDR3: CASSPWGTSGGYEQYF
D: TRBD2; V: TRBV30; size: .; J: TRBJ2-7; DNA: TGTGCCTGGACTAGCGGGGGATACGAGCAGTACTTC; CDR3: CAWTSGGYEQYF
D: .; V: TRBV9; size: .; J: TRBJ2-7; DNA: TGTGCCAGCAGCGTAGGTTACCAACCCTCCTACGAGCAGTACTTC; CDR3: CASSVGYQPSYEQYF
D: TRBD1; V: TRBV9; size: .; J: TRBJ1-2; DNA: TGTGCCAGCAGCCTAGGGACAGGGGGTCAGAACTATGGCTACACCTTC; CDR3: CASSLGTGGQNYGYTF
D: .; V: TRBV6-5; size: .; J: TRBJ1-1; DNA: TGTGCCAGCAGTTACTCGTACAGGTTGAACACTGAAGCTTTCTTT; CDR3: CASSYSYRLNTEAFF